Here is one TCR beta chain with its context. Stated time point: pre-sensitization, week 0. Treatment described: therapeutic diphenylcyclopropenone sensitization with weekly scalp DPC. In every case, blood was obtained before the patch test was applied. Germline V CDR1 and CDR2: LGHDT, YNNKEL (reference sequence). The V end lost 2 bases, the J end lost 5 bases, and 18 bases lay between the germline ends. This CDR3 comprises 16 residues. This specimen comes from a study of human T cells and chemical hapten exposure. The wider study: 2% DPC applied to an approximately 2 cm by approximately 2 cm arm area sensitized donors. All patients underwent weekly scalp dosing with diphenylcyclopropenone for the full roughly 25-week study. DPC (0.01%) was patch tested on the upper back and read at 6 days.

TCRdb fed the RACE reads into MiXCR, producing one record per CDR3 protein. The data contain 120,000 or so distinct CDR3 sequences, about 14% of them seen just once; the ten biggest clones take up about 3%. The receptor comes from a woman aged 18-29 years with alopecia areata. Some clones in this sample may be carry-over from other donors' samples. This specimen consisted of whole blood, obtained in connection with sensitization to the hapten diphenylcyclopropenone (DPC). The chain combines TRBV3-1 with TRBJ2-5, with a weak D call TRBD2 (6 bases). The CDR3 sequence is CASSQKSYASVETQYF. CDR3 DNA: TGTGCCAGCAGCCAAAAGAGTTACGCTAGCGTGGAGACCCAGTACTTC.